This passage covers 3 T cell receptor beta chains from one sample sequenced in a study of blood T cells in healthy people across ages. A J-beta primer mix and a sample-barcoded 5' primer were used in a second PCR of roughly 7 to 12 cycles. One entry per CDR3 protein results from TCRdb running MiXCR on the 5' RACE reads. Of 1.5 million to 2 million distinct CDR3 sequences in the sample, approximately 39% are singletons; the top ten hold 20% to 25%. Sequencing input: blood. The receptors were gathered from a human donor in good health.

This clonotype turned up a few times. This chain links TRBV10-3 with TRBJ1-2; D possibly corresponds to TRBD1 (6 bases). The length of the CDR3 is 14 residues. The V end lost 5 bases, the J end lost 4 bases, and 14 bases lay between the germline ends. Germline V gives CDR1 ENHRY, CDR2 SYGVKD. This CDR3 is CAISLGGRSYGYTF. The CDR3 coding sequence is TGTGCCATCAGTTTGGGGGGCCGAAGCTATGGCTACACCTTC.

A remark on this clonotype: The junction differs from germline at one of its ends, possibly a read error. The gene calls are TRBV27 and TRBJ2-7; weak D call: TRBD2 (5 bases). Germline V gene sequence: CDR1 MNHEY, CDR2 SMNVEV (reference sequence). The CDR3 length is 15 residues. The CDR3 region is CVSSPRAGVPYEQYF. As DNA, the CDR3 is TGTGTCAGCAGTCCTCGGGCGGGCGTGCCCTACGAGCAGTACTTC.

In the case of this clonotype: Sequence at one end of the junction differs from germline and may be a read error. The chain couples TRBV7-9 to TRBJ1-5; 8 bases are shared with TRBD1. The CDR3 extends over 15 amino acids. Germline-derived CDR1 and CDR2 are SEHNR and FQNEAQ (reference sequence). In DNA, the CDR3 is TGTGCCAGCAGCTCCGGGACAGGAGGAAATCCGCCCCAGCATTTT. The encoded protein is CASSSGTGGNPPQHF.